The source of this TCR beta chain is a study of blood T cell repertoires in COVID-19. Study-level information: Samples of COVID-19 (acute and convalescent) were obtained from the United States, Italy and Spain. The analysed material was cDNA or gDNA that came from T cells, B-cell-depleted T cells, or PBMCs.

This CDR3 comprises 14 residues. V was clipped by 7 bases and J by 3 bases, with 15 bases between them. Looked up from germline, CDR1 is MDHEN and CDR2 is SYDVKM. In the original processing: Estimation of nucleated cell counts relied on the amplification of reference gene primers. Only in-frame clones appear in the TCRdb table, and some are missing; sequencing was by immunoSEQ multiplex PCR. V, J and clone size derive from that table, while D and trimming were established from the DNA sequence. The profile shows approximately 230,000 clones, 70% to 90% of them singletons. The chain recombines TRBV28 with TRBJ2-5; D is perhaps TRBD2 (5 bases). Sequencing was carried out using peripheral blood. This TCR was recovered from a man aged 18 to 35 with active or convalescent COVID-19. CDR3 loop: CASIPLGAEETQYF. The CDR3 nucleotides are TGTGCCAGCATCCCACTAGGAGCGGAAGAGACCCAGTACTTC.